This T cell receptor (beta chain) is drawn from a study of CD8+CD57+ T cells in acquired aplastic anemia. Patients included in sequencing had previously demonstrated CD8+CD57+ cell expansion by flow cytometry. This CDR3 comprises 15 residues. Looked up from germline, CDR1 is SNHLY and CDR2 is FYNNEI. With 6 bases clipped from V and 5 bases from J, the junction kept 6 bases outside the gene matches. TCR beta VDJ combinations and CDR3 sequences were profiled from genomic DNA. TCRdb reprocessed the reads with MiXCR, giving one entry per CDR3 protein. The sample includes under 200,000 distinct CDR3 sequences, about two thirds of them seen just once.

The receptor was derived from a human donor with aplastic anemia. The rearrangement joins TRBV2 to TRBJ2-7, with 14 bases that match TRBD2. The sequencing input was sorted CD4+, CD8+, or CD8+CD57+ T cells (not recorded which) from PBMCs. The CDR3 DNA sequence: TGTGCCAGCAGCGTCGGGACTAGCGGGAGAAACGAGCAGTACTTC. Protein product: CASSVGTSGRNEQYF.